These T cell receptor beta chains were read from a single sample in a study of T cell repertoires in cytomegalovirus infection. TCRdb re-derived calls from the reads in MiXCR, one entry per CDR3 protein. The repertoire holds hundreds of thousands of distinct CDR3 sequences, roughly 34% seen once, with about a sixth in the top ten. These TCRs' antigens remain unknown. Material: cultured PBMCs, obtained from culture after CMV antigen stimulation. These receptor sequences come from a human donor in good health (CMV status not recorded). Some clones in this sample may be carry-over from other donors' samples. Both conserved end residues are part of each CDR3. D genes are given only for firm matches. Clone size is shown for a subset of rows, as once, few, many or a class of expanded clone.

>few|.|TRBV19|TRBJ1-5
TGTGCCAGTAGTAAACCCCCTTCATTTAGCAATCAGCCCCAGCATTTT
CASSKPPSFSNQPQHF
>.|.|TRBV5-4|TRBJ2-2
TGTGCCAGCAGCTTCACGGTTGGCGGGGAGCTGTTTTTT
CASSFTVGGELFF
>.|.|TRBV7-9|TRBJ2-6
TGTGCCAGCAGCTTAGCGTCCGGGTCTGGGGCCAACGTCCTGACTTTC
CASSLASGSGANVLTF
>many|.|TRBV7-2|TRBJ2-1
TGTGCCAGCAGCTTAGCCTTAGACAATGAGCAGTTCTTC
CASSLALDNEQFF
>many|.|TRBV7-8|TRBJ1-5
TGTGCCAGCAGCTTTCTTCAGGGTACATATAGCAATCAGCCCCAGCATTTT
CASSFLQGTYSNQPQHF
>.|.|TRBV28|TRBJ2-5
TGTGCCAGCAAGTGGGGGGACCGGGAGACCCAGTACTTC
CASKWGDRETQYF
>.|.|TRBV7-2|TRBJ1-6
TGTGCCAGCGGCACGGGGGGTTCACCCCTCCACTTT
CASGTGGSPLHF
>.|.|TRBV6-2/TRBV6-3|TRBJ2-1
TGTGCCAGCAGCCTCGGACCATTAAAGAATGAGCAGTTCTTC
CASSLGPLKNEQFF
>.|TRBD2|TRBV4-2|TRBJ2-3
TGTGCCAGCAGTCCCAAGCGGGATACGGGTGATACGCAGTATTTT
CASSPKRDTGDTQYF
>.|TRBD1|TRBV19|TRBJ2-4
TGTGCCAGTAGCAAAACTGGACAGGGAACGGTAGCCAAAAACATTCAGTACTTC
CASSKTGQGTVAKNIQYF
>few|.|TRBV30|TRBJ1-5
TGTGCCTGGAGTCGGGAGGACAATCAGCCCCAGCATTTT
CAWSREDNQPQHF
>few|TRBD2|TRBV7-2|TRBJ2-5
TGTGCCAGCAGCTCATTGACTAGCGGGAGGGAGACCCAGTACTTC
CASSSLTSGRETQYF
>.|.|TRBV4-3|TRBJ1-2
TGCGCCAGCAGCCAAGATCCGCACAGGGAGCATGGCTACACCTTC
CASSQDPHREHGYTF
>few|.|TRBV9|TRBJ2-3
TGTGCCAGCAGCGGAGAAGCGGATACGCAGTATTTT
CASSGEADTQYF
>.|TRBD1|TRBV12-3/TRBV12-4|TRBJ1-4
TGTACCAGCAGTCCCTCCAGGGGGCGGATTGAAAAACTGTTTTTT
CTSSPSRGRIEKLFF
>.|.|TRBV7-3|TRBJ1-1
TGTGCCAGCAGCTTAATAGCGGGGACTGAAGCTTTCTTT
CASSLIAGTEAFF
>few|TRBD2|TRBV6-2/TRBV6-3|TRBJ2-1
TGTGCCAGCAGCTCACCCTCGGGGGCGGGAGGGAACTACAATGAGCAGTTCTTC
CASSSPSGAGGNYNEQFF
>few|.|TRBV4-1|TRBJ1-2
TGCGCCAGCAGCCAAGATGCGGGGGGGATTAACTATGGCTACACCTTC
CASSQDAGGINYGYTF
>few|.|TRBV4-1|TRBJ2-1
TGCGCCAGCTCAACAGGGTTGGAGTCCTACAATGAGCAGTTCTTC
CASSTGLESYNEQFF
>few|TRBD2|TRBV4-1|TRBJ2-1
TGCGCCAGCAGCCAAGTGACTAGCGGGAGGGCCGGAGAGCAGTTCTTC
CASSQVTSGRAGEQFF
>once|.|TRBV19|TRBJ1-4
TGTGCCAGTACCCTGGGGACGCAGGGTCAAAAACTGTTTTTT
CASTLGTQGQKLFF
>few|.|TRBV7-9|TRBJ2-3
TGTGCCAGCAGCGCACGACAGGTCCTCACAGATACGCAGTATTTT
CASSARQVLTDTQYF
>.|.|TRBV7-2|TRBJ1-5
TGTGCCAGCAGCTTAAGTACGTTGAGGGTCCGACAGCCCCAGCATTTT
CASSLSTLRVRQPQHF
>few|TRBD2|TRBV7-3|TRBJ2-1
TGTGCCAGCAGCCCCTTACTAGCGACGCACAATGAGCAGTTCTTC
CASSPLLATHNEQFF
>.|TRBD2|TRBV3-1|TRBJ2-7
TGTGCCAGCAGCCACGCGACTAGCGGGAGGCCAACCTACGAGCAGTACTTC
CASSHATSGRPTYEQYF
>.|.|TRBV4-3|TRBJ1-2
TGCGCCAGCAGCCAAGATATCCCGAGCCGGAACTATGGCTACACCTTC
CASSQDIPSRNYGYTF
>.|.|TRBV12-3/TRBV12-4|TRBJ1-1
TGTGCCAGCAGTTTAGCGCCTGGGGTAAGAGCTTTCTTT
CASSLAPGVRAFF
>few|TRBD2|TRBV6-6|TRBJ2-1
TGTGCCAGCAGTTATCGGATCGGACTAGCGGGGGGTGAGCAGTTCTTC
CASSYRIGLAGGEQFF
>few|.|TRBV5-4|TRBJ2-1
TGTGCCAGCAGCTTGAAGGGTGGCAGGGGTTCCTACAATGAGCAGTTCTTC
CASSLKGGRGSYNEQFF
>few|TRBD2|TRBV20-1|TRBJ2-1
TGCAGTGCTAGAGCGAATCAGGCGGGAGCTTGGAATGAGCAGTTCTTC
CSARANQAGAWNEQFF
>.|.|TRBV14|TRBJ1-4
TGTGCCAGCAGCCAAGCTACCGGGCAGCAAAATGAAAAACTGTTTTTT
CASSQATGQQNEKLFF
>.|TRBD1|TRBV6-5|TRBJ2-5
TGTGCCAGCAGTTACTCGGTGACAGGGAGTATCTCCCAAGAGACCCAGTACTTC
CASSYSVTGSISQETQYF
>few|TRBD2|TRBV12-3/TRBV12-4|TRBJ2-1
TGTGCCAGCAGCCGTCTCCCTACTAGCGGAAACTACAATGAGCAGTTCTTC
CASSRLPTSGNYNEQFF
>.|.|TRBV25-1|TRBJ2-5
TGTGCCAGCAGGACACCCAGGATAGGGGTAGGAGAGACCCAGTACTTC
CASRTPRIGVGETQYF
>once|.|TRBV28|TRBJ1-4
TGTGCCAGCAGTTCGGCCTGGACCCGATCTAACGAAAAACTGTTTTTT
CASSSAWTRSNEKLFF
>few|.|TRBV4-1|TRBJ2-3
TGCGCCAGCAGCCAACTTTCCCATGGGGGGAATAGAGATACGCAGTATTTT
CASSQLSHGGNRDTQYF
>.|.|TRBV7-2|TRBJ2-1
TGTGCCAGCAGCTTAGTCTTTATAGGTGAGCAGTTCTTC
CASSLVFIGEQFF
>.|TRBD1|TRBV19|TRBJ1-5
TGTGCCACCCTAGACAGGGCCCAGTCAAGCAATCAGCCCCAGCATTTT
CATLDRAQSSNQPQHF
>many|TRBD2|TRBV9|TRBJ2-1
TGTGCCAGCAGCGTCGGGACTAGCGGGAGCATGGGGGATGAGCAGTTCTTC
CASSVGTSGSMGDEQFF
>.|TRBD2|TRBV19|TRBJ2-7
TGTGCCAGTAGTATAGGATATAGCGGGAGGAGCTTATCCTACGAGCAGTACTTC
CASSIGYSGRSLSYEQYF
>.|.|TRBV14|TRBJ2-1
TGTGCCAGCAGCCGCCCCGGGCGAGGCAATGAGCAGCTCTTC
CASSRPGRGNEQLF
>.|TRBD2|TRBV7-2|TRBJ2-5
TGTGCCAGCAGCTTAGGTCTCTGGCGGGGGAACTCACAAGAGACCCAGTACTTC
CASSLGLWRGNSQETQYF
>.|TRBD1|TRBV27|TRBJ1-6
TGTGCCAGCAGCGTAGGACAGGGGTATAATTCACCCCTCCACTTT
CASSVGQGYNSPLHF
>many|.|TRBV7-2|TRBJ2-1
TGTGCCAGCAGCTACTCTAGAACCTCTGATGAGCAGTTCTTC
CASSYSRTSDEQFF
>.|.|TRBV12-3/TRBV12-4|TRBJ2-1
TGTGCCAGCAGTGGCCTAGCGAGACGCTCCTACAATGAGCAGTTCTTC
CASSGLARRSYNEQFF
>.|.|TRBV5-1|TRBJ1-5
TGCGCCAGCAGCCTAGGAACCGGGGAGGGTCAGCCCCAGCATTTT
CASSLGTGEGQPQHF
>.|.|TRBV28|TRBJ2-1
TGTGCCAGCAGCAAGGATTTCGGTGGGTACAATGAGCAGTTCTTC
CASSKDFGGYNEQFF
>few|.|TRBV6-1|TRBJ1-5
TGTGCCAGCAGGGTTACCGATCAGCCCCAGCATTTT
CASRVTDQPQHF
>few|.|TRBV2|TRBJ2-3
TGTGCCAGCAGTGAAATTAGTAGCAGACGAACAGATACGCAGTATTTT
CASSEISSRRTDTQYF
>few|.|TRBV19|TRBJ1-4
TGTGCCAGTAGCGCCGAGTTTCCAAGGGCGCCGTTTTTT
CASSAEFPRAPFF
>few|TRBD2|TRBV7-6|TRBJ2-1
TGTGCCAGCAGCTTCCCGGGACTAGCGGGAGGGGGCTCCTACAATGAGCAGTTCTTC
CASSFPGLAGGGSYNEQFF
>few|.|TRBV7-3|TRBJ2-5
TGTGCCAGCAGCTTAGGGTTTCGACGCCCGGAAGGGGAGACCCAGTACTTC
CASSLGFRRPEGETQYF
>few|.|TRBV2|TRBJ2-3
TGTGCCAGCAGCAGGACCAACACAGATACGCAGTATTTT
CASSRTNTDTQYF
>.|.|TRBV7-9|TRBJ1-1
TGTGCCAGCAGCTTCGGACAGAACTCTGTAGCTTTCTTT
CASSFGQNSVAFF
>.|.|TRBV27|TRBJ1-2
TGTGCCAGCAGTTTATCTACAGGGTTGGGCTACTCCTTC
CASSLSTGLGYSF
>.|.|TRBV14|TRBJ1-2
TGTGCCAGCAGCCAAGCCCGGACAGTGGGCGGCTACACCTTC
CASSQARTVGGYTF